The T cell receptor beta chain under discussion was sequenced for a study of beta chain features in type 1 diabetes. Study conclusions and caveats: Because the template was cDNA, high-expressing cells might be over-represented. These data did not resolve whether HLA type affects TCRB rearrangement. Significant though moderate, a shortening of TCRB CDR3s appeared in all four CD4+ subsets of Type 1 diabetes patients.

As every portion of the isolated RNA was reverse transcribed, the sequencing read expressed TCRB transcripts. The assay was immunoSEQ multiplex PCR, and TCRdb's table has in-frame clones only and misses some. The sample lists around 710,000 clones; around 11% were seen once. Each donor gave one heparinised blood draw averaging approximately 120 mL. This CDR3 region has 17 residues. Germline V gene lookup returns CDR1 MGHRA and CDR2 YSYEKL. V shed 0 bases and J shed 2 bases, with 14 bases lying between them. In its sample, this clone was seen a few times. Its target is unknown. This chain links TRBV4-1 with TRBJ2-1; D unclear. This sequence was found in a man aged 25-40 years with type 1 diabetes. Sequenced material: naive CD4+ T cells from blood. The CDR3 is CASSQDTWQETYNEQFF. CDR3 DNA: TGCGCCAGCAGCCAAGATACATGGCAGGAAACCTACAATGAGCAGTTCTTC.